This entry lists 7 T cell receptor beta chains sequenced from one sample in a study of CD8+CD57+ T cells in acquired aplastic anemia listed by TCRdb under 2018. Sequenced using an Illumina HiSeq 2000. Profiling of TCR beta VDJ combinations and CDR3 sequences used genomic DNA as the template. The public reads were reprocessed in TCRdb via fastp at Q25 and MiXCR, keeping in-frame beta chains. Here each entry gathers all rows of one CDR3 protein and keeps the most common genes and DNA. Within this sample are under 250,000 distinct CDR3 sequences, with about 60% of them counted one time only. Around 50% of the sample goes to the ten largest clones. Flow cytometry had shown CD8+CD57+ cell expansion in the patients selected for sequencing. The sequenced sample consisted of sorted CD4+, CD8+, or CD8+CD57+ T cells (not recorded which) from PBMCs. The receptors derive from a human donor with aplastic anemia.

The CDR3 here is CASSPDTLSVGQYF. The CDR3 DNA sequence: TGTGCCAGCAGCCCAGACACGTTATCGGTCGGGCAGTACTTC. The genes are TRBV7-9 and TRBJ2-7, with D unclear. This CDR3 has 14 amino acids. Trimming took 5 bases from V and 9 from J, leaving 20 bases between them. Germline V lookup: CDR1 SEHNR, CDR2 FQNEAQ (reference sequence).

The J gene is TRBJ2-5, the V gene TRBV10-3; D is perhaps TRBD2 (5 bases). The CDR3 contains 13 residues. Trimming left V 9 bases short and J 1 base short, with 12 bases between. Germline V gene sequence: CDR1 ENHRY, CDR2 SYGVKD. CDR3 DNA: TGTGCCATAGGAGGACGGAGCCAAGAGACCCAGTACTTC. Translated: CAIGGRSQETQYF.

This clonotype was detected ten times or more. One end of the junction varies from germline; a read error may be responsible. The chain employs TRBV7-7 and TRBJ2-3; D possibly corresponds to TRBD2 (7 bases). The CDR3 has 16 amino acids. CDR1 and CDR2 from the germline V gene are SSHAT and FNYEAQ (reference sequence). CDR3 nucleotide sequence: TGTGCTAGCAGCTTGGGGCGGGGGCCTACCACAGATACGCAGTATTTT. Amino acid sequence: CASSLGRGPTTDTQYF. Supplemented by reference TRBV7-7 and TRBJ2-3, the full variable domain reads GAGVSQSPRYKVTKRGQDVTLRCDPISSHATLYWYQQALGQGPEFLTYFNYEAQPDKSGLPSDRFSAERPEGSISTLTIQRTEQRDSAMYRCASSLGRGPTTDTQYFGPGTRLTVL.

CDR3 in DNA: TGTGCCAGCAGCGCCACCCCTGTACCAGCGGGGGGGCCGGATGAGCAGTTCTTC. Amino acids: CASSATPVPAGGPDEQFF. The gene calls are TRBV2 and TRBJ2-1; 10 nucleotides match TRBD2. Losses at the gene ends were 6 bases for V and 8 bases for J; bases not matched to a gene: 19. CDR1 SNHLY and CDR2 FYNNEI come from the germline V gene. This CDR3 contains 18 residues. Variable domain in full (rest from reference TRBV2 and TRBJ2-1): EPEVTQTPSHQVTQMGQEVILRCVPISNHLYFYWYRQILGQKVEFLVSFYNNEISEKSEIFDDQFSVERPDGSNFTLKIRSTKLEDSAMYFCASSATPVPAGGPDEQFFGPGTRLTVL.

The V and J genes are TRBV2 and TRBJ2-7, with D perhaps matching TRBD1 (6 bases). V was pared by 6 bases and J by 0 bases, with 12 bases between. This CDR3 spans 14 amino acids. The germline V gene encodes CDR1 SNHLY and CDR2 FYNNEI. The CDR3 is CASRPTGSSYEQYF. The CDR3 nucleotides are TGTGCCAGCAGACCCACAGGGAGCTCCTACGAGCAGTACTTC.

The chain uses TRBV7-2 and TRBJ2-1; D is tentatively TRBD1 or TRBD2 (5 bases each). The V gene lost 1 base and the J gene lost 5 bases, with 18 bases spanning the gap. This CDR3 contains 17 residues. The V gene's germline CDR1 is SGHTA and CDR2 FQGNSA. CDR3 sequence (DNA): TGTGCCAGCAGCTTAGTCAATTGGGGGAGACGGGACAATGAGCAGTTCTTC. This gives the protein CASSLVNWGRRDNEQFF.

This clonotype was recorded many times. V is TRBV9 and J is TRBJ2-3; TRBD2 matches at 7 bases. V was pared by 3 bases and J by 2 bases, with 12 bases of the junction left unmatched. The CDR3 contains 17 residues. Per germline, CDR1 SGDLS and CDR2 YYNGEE. The CDR3 nucleotides are TGTGCCAGCAGCGACCCTTTGGCGGGGGACCTCACAGATACGCAGTATTTT. Residues: CASSDPLAGDLTDTQYF. Based on the CDR3 plus reference TRBV9 and TRBJ2-3, the full variable domain is DSGVTQTPKHLITATGQRVTLRCSPRSGDLSVYWYQQSLDQGLQFLIQYYNGEERAKGNILERFSAQQFPDLHSELNLSSLELGDSALYFCASSDPLAGDLTDTQYFGPGTRLTVL.